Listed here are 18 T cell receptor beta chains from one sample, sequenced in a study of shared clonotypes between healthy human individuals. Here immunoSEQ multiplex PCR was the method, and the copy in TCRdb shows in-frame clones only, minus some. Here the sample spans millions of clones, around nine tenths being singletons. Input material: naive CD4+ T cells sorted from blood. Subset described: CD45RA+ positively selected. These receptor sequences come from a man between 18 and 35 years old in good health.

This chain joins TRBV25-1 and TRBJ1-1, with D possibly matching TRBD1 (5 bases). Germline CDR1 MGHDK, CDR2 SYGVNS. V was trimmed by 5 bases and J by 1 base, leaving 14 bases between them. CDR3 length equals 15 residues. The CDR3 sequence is CASSRQGGQNTEAFF. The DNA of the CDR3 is TGTGCCAGCAGTAGGCAGGGAGGGCAGAACACTGAAGCTTTCTTT. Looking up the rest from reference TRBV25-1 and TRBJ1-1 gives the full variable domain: EADIYQTPRYLVIGTGKKITLECSQTMGHDKMYWYQQDPGMELHLIHYSYGVNSTEKGDLSSESTVSRIRTEHFPLTLESARPSHTSQYLCASSRQGGQNTEAFFGQGTRLTVV.

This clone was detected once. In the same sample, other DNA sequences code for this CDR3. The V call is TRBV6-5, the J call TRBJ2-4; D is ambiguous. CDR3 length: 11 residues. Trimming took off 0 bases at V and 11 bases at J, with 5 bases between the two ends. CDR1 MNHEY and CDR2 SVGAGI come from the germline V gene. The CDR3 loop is CASSYSGVQYF. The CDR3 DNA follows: TGTGCCAGCAGTTACTCGGGCGTTCAGTACTTC.

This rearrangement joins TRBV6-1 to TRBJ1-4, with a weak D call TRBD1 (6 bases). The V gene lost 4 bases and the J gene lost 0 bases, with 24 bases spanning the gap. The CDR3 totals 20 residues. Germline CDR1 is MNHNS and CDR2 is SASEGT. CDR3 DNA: TGTGCCAGCAGTGGCTCCCCAGGGGCCTTAATCGGGGCAACTAATGAAAAACTGTTTTTT. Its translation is CASSGSPGALIGATNEKLFF.

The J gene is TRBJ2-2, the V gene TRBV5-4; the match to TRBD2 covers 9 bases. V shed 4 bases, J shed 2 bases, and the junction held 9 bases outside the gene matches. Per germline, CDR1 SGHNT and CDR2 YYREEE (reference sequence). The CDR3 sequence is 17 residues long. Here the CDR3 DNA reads TGTGCCAGCAGCCGAGTGCCTAGCGGGGCCAACACCGGGGAGCTGTTTTTT. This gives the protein CASSRVPSGANTGELFF.

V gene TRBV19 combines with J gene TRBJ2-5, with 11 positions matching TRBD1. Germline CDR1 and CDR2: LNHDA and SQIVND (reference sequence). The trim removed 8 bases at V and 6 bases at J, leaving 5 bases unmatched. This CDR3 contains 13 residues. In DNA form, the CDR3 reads TGTGCCAGTGGACAGGGGGCGCAACAGACCCAGTACTTC. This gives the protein CASGQGAQQTQYF.

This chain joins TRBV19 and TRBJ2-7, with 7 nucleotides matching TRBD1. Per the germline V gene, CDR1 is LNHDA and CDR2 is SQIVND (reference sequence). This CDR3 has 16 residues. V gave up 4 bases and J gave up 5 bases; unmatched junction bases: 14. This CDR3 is CASSTLDRDSYHEQYF. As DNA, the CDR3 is TGTGCCAGTAGTACCCTCGACCGGGACAGTTACCACGAGCAGTACTTC. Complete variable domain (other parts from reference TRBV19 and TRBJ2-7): DGGITQSPKYLFRKEGQNVTLSCEQNLNHDAMYWYRQDPGQGLRLIYYSQIVNDFQKGDIAEGYSVSREKKESFPLTVTSAQKNPTAFYLCASSTLDRDSYHEQYFGPGTRLTVT.

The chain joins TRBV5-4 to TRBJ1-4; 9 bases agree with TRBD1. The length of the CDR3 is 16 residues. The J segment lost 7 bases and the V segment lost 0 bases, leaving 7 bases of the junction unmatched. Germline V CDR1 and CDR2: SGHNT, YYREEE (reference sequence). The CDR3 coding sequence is TGTGCCAGCAGCTTGGCCCCGGGACAGGGAAGTGAAAAACTGTTTTTT. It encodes CASSLAPGQGSEKLFF.

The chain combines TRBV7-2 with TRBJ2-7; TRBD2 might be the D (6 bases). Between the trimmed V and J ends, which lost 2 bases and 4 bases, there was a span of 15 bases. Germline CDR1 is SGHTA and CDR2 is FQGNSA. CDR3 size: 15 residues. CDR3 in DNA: TGTGCCAGCAGCTTATCGCTAGCGATCTGGTACGAGCAGTACTTC. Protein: CASSLSLAIWYEQYF.

This CDR3 is CASSLNTQVGTDTQYF. DNA of the CDR3: TGTGCCAGCAGCTTAAATACCCAGGTGGGAACAGATACGCAGTATTTT. The V call is TRBV13, the J call TRBJ2-3; unclear D gene. Germline lookup yields CDR1 PRHDT and CDR2 FYEKMQ (reference sequence). Trimming cost V 2 bases and J 3 bases, with 15 bases left between them. The CDR3 is made up of 16 amino acids.

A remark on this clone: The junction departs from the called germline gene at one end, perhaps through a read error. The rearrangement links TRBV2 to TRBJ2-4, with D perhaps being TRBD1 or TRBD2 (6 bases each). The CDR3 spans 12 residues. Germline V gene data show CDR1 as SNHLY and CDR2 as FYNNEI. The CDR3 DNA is TGTGCCAGCAGGGAAGGGGGAGGCATTCAGTACTTC. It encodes CASREGGGIQYF. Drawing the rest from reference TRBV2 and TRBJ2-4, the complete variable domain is EPEVTQTPSHQVTQMGQEVILRCVPISNHLYFYWYRQILGQKVEFLVSFYNNEISEKSEIFDDQFSVERPDGSNFTLKIRSTKLEDSAMYFCASREGGGIQYFGAGTRLSVL.

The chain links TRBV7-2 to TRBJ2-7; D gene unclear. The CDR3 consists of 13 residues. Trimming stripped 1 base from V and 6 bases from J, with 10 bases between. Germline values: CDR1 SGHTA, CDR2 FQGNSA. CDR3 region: CASSLGEKGEQYF. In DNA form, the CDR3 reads TGTGCCAGCAGCTTAGGTGAGAAGGGCGAGCAGTACTTC.

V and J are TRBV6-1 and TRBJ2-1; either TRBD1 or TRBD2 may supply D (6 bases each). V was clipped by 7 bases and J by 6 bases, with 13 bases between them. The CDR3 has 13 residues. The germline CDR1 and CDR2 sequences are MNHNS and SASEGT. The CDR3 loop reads CASTEGGFNEQFF. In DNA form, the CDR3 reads TGTGCCAGCACGGAGGGGGGTTTCAATGAGCAGTTCTTC.

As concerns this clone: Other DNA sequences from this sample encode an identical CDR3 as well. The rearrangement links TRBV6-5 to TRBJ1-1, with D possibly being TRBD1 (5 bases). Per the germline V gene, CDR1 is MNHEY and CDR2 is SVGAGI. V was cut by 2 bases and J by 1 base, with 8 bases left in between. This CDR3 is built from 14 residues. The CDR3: CASSYLQGNTEAFF. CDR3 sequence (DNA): TGTGCCAGCAGTTACCTTCAGGGGAACACTGAAGCTTTCTTT.

DNA for the CDR3: TGTGCCAGCAGTCTAGGGGGCGTCACCTACAATGAGCAGTTCTTC. Its protein product is CASSLGGVTYNEQFF. The rearrangement uses TRBV28 and TRBJ2-1, with TRBD1 matching 7 bases. This CDR3 is 15 amino acids long. The V and J ends lost 5 bases and 2 bases, in that order; junction bases with no gene match: 6. Germline V gene sequence: CDR1 MDHEN, CDR2 SYDVKM. Using reference TRBV28 and TRBJ2-1 for the parts outside the CDR3, the full variable domain is DVKVTQSSRYLVKRTGEKVFLECVQDMDHENMFWYRQDPGLGLRLIYFSYDVKMKEKGDIPEGYSVSREKKERFSLILESASTNQTSMYLCASSLGGVTYNEQFFGPGTRLTVL.

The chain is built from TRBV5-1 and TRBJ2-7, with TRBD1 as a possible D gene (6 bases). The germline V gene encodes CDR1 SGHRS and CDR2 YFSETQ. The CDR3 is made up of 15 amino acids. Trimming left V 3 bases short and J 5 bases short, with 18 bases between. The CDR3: CASSSQGLESNEQYF. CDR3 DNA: TGCGCCAGCAGCTCCCAGGGGCTGGAGAGCAACGAGCAGTACTTC.

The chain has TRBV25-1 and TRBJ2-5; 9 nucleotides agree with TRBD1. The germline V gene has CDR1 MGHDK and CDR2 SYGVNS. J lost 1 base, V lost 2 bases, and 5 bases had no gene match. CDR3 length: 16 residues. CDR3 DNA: TGTGCCAGCAGTGAAGGGGACAGGGCGTCCCAAGAGACCCAGTACTTC. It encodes CASSEGDRASQETQYF.

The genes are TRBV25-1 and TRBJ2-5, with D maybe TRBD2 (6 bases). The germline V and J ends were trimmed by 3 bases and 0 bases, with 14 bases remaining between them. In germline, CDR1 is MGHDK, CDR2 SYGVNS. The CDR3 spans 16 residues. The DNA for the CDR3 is TGTGCCAGCAGTGACGGGGCGGGAACGTACCAAGAGACCCAGTACTTC. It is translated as CASSDGAGTYQETQYF. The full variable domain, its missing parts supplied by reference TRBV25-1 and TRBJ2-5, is EADIYQTPRYLVIGTGKKITLECSQTMGHDKMYWYQQDPGMELHLIHYSYGVNSTEKGDLSSESTVSRIRTEHFPLTLESARPSHTSQYLCASSDGAGTYQETQYFGPGTRLLVL.

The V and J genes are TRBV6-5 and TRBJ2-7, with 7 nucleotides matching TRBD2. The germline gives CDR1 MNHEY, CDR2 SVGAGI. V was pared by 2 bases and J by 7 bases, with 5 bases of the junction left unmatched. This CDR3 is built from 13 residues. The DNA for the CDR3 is TGTGCCAGCAGTTACCGGGAGCGGGGAGAGCAGTACTTC. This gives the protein CASSYRERGEQYF.